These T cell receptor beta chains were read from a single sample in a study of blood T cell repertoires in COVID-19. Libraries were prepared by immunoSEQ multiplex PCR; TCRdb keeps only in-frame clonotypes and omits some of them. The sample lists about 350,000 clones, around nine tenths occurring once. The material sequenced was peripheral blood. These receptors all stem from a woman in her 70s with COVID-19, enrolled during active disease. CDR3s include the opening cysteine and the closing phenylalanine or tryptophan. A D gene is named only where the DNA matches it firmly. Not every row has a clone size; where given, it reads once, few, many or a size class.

CDR3nt: TGTGCCAGCAGCCCAGTTAGAGGGTCCGATTCACCCCTCCACTTT
CDR3aa: CASSPVRGSDSPLHF
d_gene: .
v_gene: TRBV7-2
abundance: .
j_gene: TRBJ1-6

CDR3nt: TGCGCCAGCAGCCCAGAGGGAGGCTCTGGAAACACCATATATTTT
CDR3aa: CASSPEGGSGNTIYF
d_gene: .
v_gene: TRBV5-1
abundance: .
j_gene: TRBJ1-3

CDR3nt: TGTGCCAGCAGCTTAGGGACAGGGCCTTTTCAAGCTTTCTTT
CDR3aa: CASSLGTGPFQAFF
d_gene: TRBD1
v_gene: TRBV7-9
abundance: .
j_gene: TRBJ1-1

CDR3nt: TGCGCCAGCAGCTTGGATCCAGACTACGAGCAGTACTTC
CDR3aa: CASSLDPDYEQYF
d_gene: .
v_gene: TRBV5-1
abundance: .
j_gene: TRBJ2-7

CDR3nt: TGTGCCAGTAGTATGTACCTCGGGTTCACTGAAGCTTTCTTT
CDR3aa: CASSMYLGFTEAFF
d_gene: .
v_gene: TRBV19
abundance: .
j_gene: TRBJ1-1

CDR3nt: TGTGCCAGCTCACCACAGGGACTGAAGAGTCAGCCCCAGCATTTT
CDR3aa: CASSPQGLKSQPQHF
d_gene: .
v_gene: TRBV18
abundance: .
j_gene: TRBJ1-5

CDR3nt: TGCGCCAGCAGCTTGTCGGGACAGGGGATCGCTAACTATGGCTACACCTTC
CDR3aa: CASSLSGQGIANYGYTF
d_gene: TRBD1
v_gene: TRBV5-1
abundance: .
j_gene: TRBJ1-2

CDR3nt: TGTGCCAGCAGCCTAGCGGGGGGCAATGAGCAGTTCTTC
CDR3aa: CASSLAGGNEQFF
d_gene: TRBD2
v_gene: TRBV4-2
abundance: .
j_gene: TRBJ2-1

CDR3nt: TGTGCCAGCAGTTACTCGACTCTTTGGGCCAGGGTCGGAAACACTGAAGCTTTCTTT
CDR3aa: CASSYSTLWARVGNTEAFF
d_gene: .
v_gene: TRBV6-2/TRBV6-3
abundance: .
j_gene: TRBJ1-1

CDR3nt: TGTGCCAGCAGTTCCGGTTCGGGGTCCTCCTACGAGCAGTACTTC
CDR3aa: CASSSGSGSSYEQYF
d_gene: .
v_gene: TRBV27
abundance: once
j_gene: TRBJ2-7

CDR3nt: TGTGCCAGCAGTAAGGGACAGGGAATGGTGAACACCGGGGAGCTGTTTTTT
CDR3aa: CASSKGQGMVNTGELFF
d_gene: TRBD1
v_gene: TRBV25-1
abundance: .
j_gene: TRBJ2-2

CDR3nt: TGTGCCAGCAGTTTCTGGGCACCGAACACTGAAGCTTTCTTT
CDR3aa: CASSFWAPNTEAFF
d_gene: .
v_gene: TRBV28
abundance: .
j_gene: TRBJ1-1

CDR3nt: TGTGCCAGCAGCTTAACCCGGACGGGGGGTAAAGCTTTCTTT
CDR3aa: CASSLTRTGGKAFF
d_gene: .
v_gene: TRBV7-3
abundance: .
j_gene: TRBJ1-1

CDR3nt: TGTGCCAGTAGTATAAGGGGACAGTTTACGCAGTATTTT
CDR3aa: CASSIRGQFTQYF
d_gene: TRBD1
v_gene: TRBV19
abundance: .
j_gene: TRBJ2-3

CDR3nt: TGCGCCAGCAGCCGGACTTCCATTACCCCAGATACGCAGTATTTT
CDR3aa: CASSRTSITPDTQYF
d_gene: .
v_gene: TRBV4-1
abundance: .
j_gene: TRBJ2-3

CDR3nt: TGTGCCACCAGCAGGCCTTCGACAGGGGACAATGAGCAGTTCTTC
CDR3aa: CATSRPSTGDNEQFF
d_gene: TRBD1
v_gene: TRBV15
abundance: .
j_gene: TRBJ2-1

CDR3nt: TGTGCAAGTCGCCGACAGGGCGACACTGAAGCTTTCTTT
CDR3aa: CASRRQGDTEAFF
d_gene: .
v_gene: TRBV12-2
abundance: .
j_gene: TRBJ1-1

CDR3nt: TGTGCCAGCAGCCCTTATTGGAGGGGATGCTATGGCTACACCTTC
CDR3aa: CASSPYWRGCYGYTF
d_gene: .
v_gene: TRBV7-7
abundance: .
j_gene: TRBJ1-2

CDR3nt: TGTGCCAGCAGTTATCAGGGACTAGCGGGGGCCCAGTACTTC
CDR3aa: CASSYQGLAGAQYF
d_gene: TRBD2
v_gene: TRBV6-5
abundance: .
j_gene: TRBJ2-7

CDR3nt: TGTGCTAGTGGTTTGGTACTTGGACAGGTTAGCAATGAGCAGTTCTTC
CDR3aa: CASGLVLGQVSNEQFF
d_gene: TRBD1
v_gene: TRBV12-5
abundance: .
j_gene: TRBJ2-1

CDR3nt: TGTGCCAGCTCACCACTCGACACAGGAAACACCATATATTTT
CDR3aa: CASSPLDTGNTIYF
d_gene: .
v_gene: TRBV18
abundance: .
j_gene: TRBJ1-3

CDR3nt: TGTGCCAGTAGTAATCGGGGATCCGGCACTGAAGCTTTCTTT
CDR3aa: CASSNRGSGTEAFF
d_gene: .
v_gene: TRBV19
abundance: .
j_gene: TRBJ1-1

CDR3nt: TGCGCCAGCAGCGTACAGGGGGGTGACACTGAAGCTTTCTTT
CDR3aa: CASSVQGGDTEAFF
d_gene: TRBD1
v_gene: TRBV5-1
abundance: .
j_gene: TRBJ1-1

CDR3nt: TGTGCTAGTGGTCGACAGGGCTCGGATGAAGCTTTCTTT
CDR3aa: CASGRQGSDEAFF
d_gene: TRBD1
v_gene: TRBV12-5
abundance: .
j_gene: TRBJ1-1

CDR3nt: TGTGCCAGCAGCCCCTGGGACAGGACAAACTATGGCTACACCTTC
CDR3aa: CASSPWDRTNYGYTF
d_gene: TRBD1
v_gene: TRBV11-2
abundance: .
j_gene: TRBJ1-2

CDR3nt: TGTGCCACCAGTGTTCGGGGGGCCCCAGATACGCAGTATTTT
CDR3aa: CATSVRGAPDTQYF
d_gene: .
v_gene: TRBV24-1
abundance: .
j_gene: TRBJ2-3

CDR3nt: TGTGCCAGTAGTATCGCGGAACTAAAATATGGCTACACCTTC
CDR3aa: CASSIAELKYGYTF
d_gene: .
v_gene: TRBV19
abundance: few
j_gene: TRBJ1-2

CDR3nt: TGTGCCAGCAGTCTACGAGTAGATCAGCCCCAGCATTTT
CDR3aa: CASSLRVDQPQHF
d_gene: .
v_gene: TRBV12-3/TRBV12-4
abundance: few
j_gene: TRBJ1-5

CDR3nt: TGCAGCGTTGAAGGGCAGGGGAACACTGAAGCTTTCTTT
CDR3aa: CSVEGQGNTEAFF
d_gene: .
v_gene: TRBV29-1
abundance: .
j_gene: TRBJ1-1

CDR3nt: TGTGCCACCAGTGATTCCGGGACAGGGGACTACGAGCAGTACTTC
CDR3aa: CATSDSGTGDYEQYF
d_gene: TRBD1
v_gene: TRBV24-1
abundance: .
j_gene: TRBJ2-7

CDR3nt: TGTGCCGCAAGGGACAGCAACACCGGGGAGCTGTTTTTT
CDR3aa: CAARDSNTGELFF
d_gene: TRBD1
v_gene: TRBV27
abundance: once
j_gene: TRBJ2-2

CDR3nt: TGTGCCAGCTCAGAATTACAGGGGGCATCTGAAGCTTTCTTT
CDR3aa: CASSELQGASEAFF
d_gene: TRBD1
v_gene: TRBV18
abundance: .
j_gene: TRBJ1-1

CDR3nt: TGTGCCAGCAGCCCAGGACAGCTAATTAACTATGGCTACACCTTC
CDR3aa: CASSPGQLINYGYTF
d_gene: .
v_gene: TRBV28
abundance: once
j_gene: TRBJ1-2

CDR3nt: TGCAGTGCTAGTGGGGGGACAGGGACTTCACCCCTCCACTTT
CDR3aa: CSASGGTGTSPLHF
d_gene: TRBD1
v_gene: TRBV20-1
abundance: once
j_gene: TRBJ1-6

CDR3nt: TGTGCCTGGAGTGTCGGAGCGGGGGGGAGGGATACGCAGTATTTT
CDR3aa: CAWSVGAGGRDTQYF
d_gene: TRBD2
v_gene: TRBV30
abundance: once
j_gene: TRBJ2-3

CDR3nt: TGTGCCAGTGAGGTATCAGGGATATCAGATACGCAGTATTTT
CDR3aa: CASEVSGISDTQYF
d_gene: .
v_gene: TRBV21-1
abundance: .
j_gene: TRBJ2-3

CDR3nt: TGTGCCAGCTCACCACCGGGACTAGCGGGGGGGCCAGATACGCAGTATTTT
CDR3aa: CASSPPGLAGGPDTQYF
d_gene: TRBD2
v_gene: TRBV18
abundance: .
j_gene: TRBJ2-3

CDR3nt: TGTGCCAGCAGCTATCCAGAGAACACTGAAGCTTTCTTT
CDR3aa: CASSYPENTEAFF
d_gene: .
v_gene: TRBV11-2
abundance: .
j_gene: TRBJ1-1

CDR3nt: TGTGCCACCTATAGCGGGGGGGATACGCAGTATTTT
CDR3aa: CATYSGGDTQYF
d_gene: .
v_gene: TRBV21-1
abundance: .
j_gene: TRBJ2-3

CDR3nt: TGCGCCAGCAGCCCGCCGGGAGCCTATGGCTACACCTTC
CDR3aa: CASSPPGAYGYTF
d_gene: .
v_gene: TRBV5-1
abundance: .
j_gene: TRBJ1-2

CDR3nt: TGTGCCAGCAGCTCCGTCACGGGGGGACAGGGGGATAACTATGGCTACACCTTC
CDR3aa: CASSSVTGGQGDNYGYTF
d_gene: TRBD1
v_gene: TRBV11-2
abundance: .
j_gene: TRBJ1-2

CDR3nt: TGTGCCAGCAGTTTAGGTTTCGGCACAAGGAGCTCCTACGAGCAGTACTTC
CDR3aa: CASSLGFGTRSSYEQYF
d_gene: .
v_gene: TRBV28
abundance: .
j_gene: TRBJ2-7

CDR3nt: TGTGCCAGCAGCTCGGGGGGGACATTGGTCCATGAGCAGTTCTTC
CDR3aa: CASSSGGTLVHEQFF
d_gene: TRBD2
v_gene: TRBV5-6
abundance: .
j_gene: TRBJ2-1

CDR3nt: TGTGCCAGCAGCTTGCGAGGAAGTAATGAAAAACTGTTTTTT
CDR3aa: CASSLRGSNEKLFF
d_gene: .
v_gene: TRBV5-4
abundance: .
j_gene: TRBJ1-4

CDR3nt: TGTGCCAGCAGCCGGACAGAAAACTATGGCTACACCTTC
CDR3aa: CASSRTENYGYTF
d_gene: .
v_gene: TRBV7-9
abundance: .
j_gene: TRBJ1-2

CDR3nt: TGTGCCAGCAGTTACGCGCGGGACAGGGGATATCAGCCCCAGCATTTT
CDR3aa: CASSYARDRGYQPQHF
d_gene: TRBD1
v_gene: TRBV6-2/TRBV6-3
abundance: .
j_gene: TRBJ1-5

CDR3nt: TGTGCCAGCAGCCCCCCCCCAGACAGGGGTTACAATGAGCAGTTCTTC
CDR3aa: CASSPPPDRGYNEQFF
d_gene: TRBD1
v_gene: TRBV9
abundance: .
j_gene: TRBJ2-1

CDR3nt: TGCGCCAGCAGTGAATCAGGGGGAAGAGATACGCAGTATTTT
CDR3aa: CASSESGGRDTQYF
d_gene: TRBD1
v_gene: TRBV10-1
abundance: .
j_gene: TRBJ2-3

CDR3nt: TGCGCCAGCAGCATTACAGGGGGCCAGGGAGATACGCAGTATTTT
CDR3aa: CASSITGGQGDTQYF
d_gene: TRBD1
v_gene: TRBV5-1
abundance: .
j_gene: TRBJ2-3

CDR3nt: TGCAGCGTCTCGTCGGGGTCTACTGAAGCTTTCTTT
CDR3aa: CSVSSGSTEAFF
d_gene: .
v_gene: TRBV29-1
abundance: .
j_gene: TRBJ1-1

CDR3nt: TGTGCCACGAGATCAGGGGCTATTCAGCCCCAGCATTTT
CDR3aa: CATRSGAIQPQHF
d_gene: .
v_gene: TRBV19
abundance: .
j_gene: TRBJ1-5

CDR3nt: TGTGCCAGCAGCCCCCTCGGGAGGGAAGAGACCCAGTACTTC
CDR3aa: CASSPLGREETQYF
d_gene: TRBD2
v_gene: TRBV3-1/TRBV3-2
abundance: .
j_gene: TRBJ2-5

CDR3nt: TGCAGTGCCCCGACGGGGGGCTACACCTTC
CDR3aa: CSAPTGGYTF
d_gene: .
v_gene: TRBV20-1
abundance: .
j_gene: TRBJ1-2

CDR3nt: TGTGCCAGCAGTGGGGGAACAGTTGGGGCTCGAGGCTACACCTTC
CDR3aa: CASSGGTVGARGYTF
d_gene: .
v_gene: TRBV2
abundance: .
j_gene: TRBJ1-2

CDR3nt: TGCGCCAGCAGCGCGACTATCGGGACAGGGGGCGCGAGGTCACCCCTCCACTTT
CDR3aa: CASSATIGTGGARSPLHF
d_gene: TRBD1
v_gene: TRBV4-1
abundance: .
j_gene: TRBJ1-6